A single sample is the source of the 9 T cell receptor beta chains below, sequenced in a study of T cells in Graves' hyperthyroidism and ophthalmopathy. Using RNA transcripts as the source, TCR beta CDR3 regions were amplified. The TCR CDR3 was amplified in a first-round RT-PCR using the HTBI primer set. MiXCR, run by TCRdb on the multiplex PCR reads, gives a single entry per CDR3 protein. The data hold around 480,000 distinct CDR3 sequences, with around 15% observed a single time. Sequenced material: blood. The source is a woman between 18 and 29 years old with Graves' hyperthyroidism.

This clonotype appeared a single time. The chain uses TRBV5-6 and TRBJ1-5; 8 bases are shared with TRBD1. V lost 2 bases and J lost 4; bases outside the gene matches: 11. CDR3 length: 17 amino acids. Per germline, CDR1 SGHDT and CDR2 YYEEEE. The CDR3, as DNA: TGTGCCAGCAGCTTCTACCAGACAGGGGCCCTTAATCAGCCCCAGCATTTT. The encoded protein is CASSFYQTGALNQPQHF.

At least ten counts were recorded for this clonotype. CDR3 loop: CASKGYSTDTQYF. The DNA for the CDR3 is TGTGCCAGTAAGGGATATAGCACAGATACGCAGTATTTT. This sequence joins TRBV19 and TRBJ2-3; D is ambiguous. V lost 7 bases, J lost 0 bases, and 8 bases lay in between. Germline-derived CDR1 and CDR2 are LNHDA and SQIVND (reference sequence). The CDR3 sequence is 13 residues long.

The chain carries TRBV6-1 and TRBJ2-7, with D unclear. Germline loops: CDR1 MNHNS, CDR2 SASEGT. V was pared by 6 bases and J by 12 bases, with 15 bases between. CDR3 length: 11 residues. The CDR3 DNA reads TGTGCCAGCAGCGACGCGCTATCTGGGTACTTC. Its protein product is CASSDALSGYF.

This clonotype appeared a few times. A much bigger clone sits one base away, suggesting this may be a read error. The chain is built from TRBV3-1 and TRBJ1-1; a possible D gene is TRBD1 (5 bases). Trimming removed 4 bases from V and 3 bases from J, with 18 bases in between. CDR3 length: 16 amino acids. Germline CDR1 reads LGHDT; CDR2 reads YNNKEL (reference sequence). CDR3 bases: TGTGCCAGCAGCCCGCTATTCGGGGGACTGGACACTGAAGCTTTCTTT. Translated: CASSPLFGGLDTEAFF.

This chain connects TRBV20-1 to TRBJ2-5, with D perhaps being TRBD1 or TRBD2 (5 bases each). Germline V gene data show CDR1 as DFQATT and CDR2 as SNEGSKA (reference sequence). The CDR3 is 15 residues long. Between the trimmed V and J ends, which lost 0 bases and 4 bases, there was a span of 15 bases. CDR3 amino acids: CSARDEPGAGETQYF. The CDR3 DNA follows: TGCAGTGCTAGAGATGAGCCCGGGGCTGGAGAGACCCAGTACTTC.

This clonotype was recorded many times. The rearrangement links TRBV29-1 to TRBJ2-5, with D possibly being TRBD2 (5 bases). This CDR3 spans 12 amino acids. Germline V gene data show CDR1 as SQVTM and CDR2 as ANQGSEA. V lost 3 bases, J lost 2 bases, and 7 bases lay in between. CDR3 in amino acids: CSVDTGQETQYF. The DNA for the CDR3 is TGCAGCGTTGATACGGGACAAGAGACCCAGTACTTC.

The V and J genes are TRBV11-2 and TRBJ1-3; 9 nucleotides match TRBD1. This CDR3 is 17 amino acids long. Germline V gene sequence: CDR1 SGHAT, CDR2 FQNNGV. After removal of 4 bases from V and 0 bases from J, the junction contained 7 bases not matched to a gene. DNA of the CDR3: TGTGCCAGCAGCTCCCGGGACAGGGATCGCTCTGGAAACACCATATATTTT. It yields the protein CASSSRDRDRSGNTIYF.

This clonotype was counted many times. The chain carries TRBV11-3 and TRBJ2-1; 13 bases map to TRBD2. From germline, CDR1 is SGHNT and CDR2 YENEEA. This CDR3 region has 17 residues. V lost 5 bases and J lost 3; bases outside the gene matches: 7. This CDR3 is CASSPPGLAGLYNEQFF. The CDR3 bases are TGTGCCAGCAGCCCTCCGGGACTAGCGGGACTCTACAATGAGCAGTTCTTC.

This clonotype has a count of ten or more. J is TRBJ1-2 and V is TRBV20-1; TRBD1 might be the D (6 bases). CDR3 size: 12 residues. Trimming removed 6 bases at V and 2 bases at J, with 10 bases between. Looked up from germline, CDR1 is DFQATT and CDR2 is SNEGSKA (reference sequence). CDR3 coding DNA: TGCAGTGCATTAACAGGGAACTATGGCTACACCTTC. This codes for CSALTGNYGYTF.